This T cell receptor (beta chain) was found in a study of shared clonotypes between healthy human individuals. The CDR3 loop spans 13 amino acids. V was pared by 4 bases and J by 14 bases, with 18 bases between. Germline V gene lookup returns CDR1 MNHNY and CDR2 SVGAGI (reference sequence). In this sample, this clone turned up a few times. Running of the assay took place at deep level. Approximately 300 ng DNA, tens of thousands of T cell genomes, went into unsorted PBMC replicate PCRs. Ten immunoSEQ deep assay plates held the unsorted PBMC DNA. Only in-frame clones appear in the TCRdb table, and some are missing; sequencing was by immunoSEQ multiplex PCR. The sample carries about 490,000 clones, around 80% recorded once.

The origin of this receptor is a middle-aged woman in good health. Some clones in this sample may be carry-over from other donors' samples. Sequencing was carried out using PBMCs. The genes are TRBV6-6 and TRBJ2-1; D may be TRBD2 (6 bases). CDR3 sequence: CASSFQPLGEEFF. DNA of the CDR3: TGTGCCAGCAGTTTCCAGCCTTTAGGGGAGGAGTTCTTC.